This record covers a single TCR beta chain. Its antigen has not been determined. The sample holds no much larger clone one base away, and base qualities are not on file. The trial excluded patients who had a history of autoimmune disease or who were on systemic immunosuppression. Peripheral blood for TCR sequencing was collected from all dose cohorts at baseline, on cycle 4 day 1, and on cycle 7 day 1. The samples were drawn from a first-in-human, open-label, multicenter phase I dose-escalation trial of ivuxolimab. The trial enrolled adults with locally advanced or metastatic head and neck squamous cell, hepatocellular, melanoma or renal cell carcinoma. Before TCR sequencing, CD4+ T cells and CD8+ T cells from peripheral blood were sorted into separate populations. This record comes from a study of OX40 agonist ivuxolimab in advanced cancers. Concerning the study at large: The costimulatory receptor OX40 (CD134) was targeted by ivuxolimab, a fully human IgG2 agonistic monoclonal antibody. Of the roughly 53 patients in dose escalation, about 20 had hepatocellular carcinoma, about 15 had melanoma, 9 had renal cell carcinoma and 9 had head and neck cancer. The paper reports the monotherapy dose-escalation portion (N ≈ 52 patients) of the phase I ivuxolimab trial. The dose-escalation cohort was around 83% male with a mean age of about 54 years, ranging from roughly 20 to 85. The point of sequencing TCRbeta in the periphery was to test whether ivuxolimab changed TCR sequence diversity and drove clonal T-cell expansion. Prior anti-PD-1, anti-PD-L1 or anti-CTLA-4 therapy was permitted, and approximately 39% of dose-escalation patients had received checkpoint inhibitors. Partial responses occurred in three dose-escalation patients: two with cutaneous melanoma and one with hepatocellular carcinoma. Intravenous ivuxolimab was administered to patients every 2 weeks at six dose levels: 0.01, 0.1, 0.3, 1.5, 3 and 10 mg/kg. Overall study outcomes, separate from this receptor: Partial responders in the 0.1-3.0 mg/kg groups had among the lowest normalized peripheral clonal expansion, especially among CD8+ T cells. Low levels of normalized T-cell clonal expansion were also seen in some nonresponding patients. After ivuxolimab, expanded clones were on average more numerous among CD8+ T cells than among CD4+ T cells. Clonal expansion of both CD4+ and CD8+ blood T cells was observed from baseline to week 6 at doses 0.1 to 3.0 mg/kg. Which antigens the clonally expanded peripheral T cells were specific for was not determined.

Genomic DNA was isolated from the sorted cells so that the TCRbeta CDR3 region could be sequenced. TCRbeta CDR3 regions were sequenced using the immunoSEQ Assay. Drawn from immuneACCESS, this table holds only the in-frame rearrangements with V and J called that TCRdb kept. Clones are partly lost; checked studies trace under half to an unresolved V gene and leave the rest unexplained. Within this sample are more than 65,000 clones, with approximately 90% of them counted one time only. 0.6% to 0.9% of the sample is in the top ten clones. This receptor was obtained from an adult with an advanced solid tumor such as melanoma, head and neck, liver or kidney cancer. This specimen consisted of CD4+ or CD8+ T cells sorted from blood, obtained in a trial of the OX40 agonist ivuxolimab.

The DNA sequence is as follows: TGTGCCAGCAGCCCCCGGGGGGAGGTCTATCAGCCCCAGCATTTT. It translates to CASSPRGEVYQPQHF. This chain joins TRBV9 to TRBJ1-5; a weak D assignment points to TRBD1 (5 bases agree). Trimming takes 4 bases from V and 5 bases from J, and the germline ends sit 16 bases apart. The germline V gene yields SGDLS for CDR1 and YYNGEE for CDR2. The CDR3, cysteine through phenylalanine, is 15 amino acids long. The retained sequence is limited to the CDR3, 45 bases, with the frame set at the first base.